The rows below give T cell receptor beta chains drawn from one sample of a study of blood T cells in healthy people across ages. TCRdb re-called the 5' RACE reads through MiXCR, storing one row per CDR3 protein. The sample contains about 570,000 distinct CDR3 sequences, about 26% of which appear only once. The sequencing sample was made of blood. The receptors come from a woman in her seventies in good health. Both conserved end residues are part of each CDR3. Each record gives: V gene, clone size, D gene, J gene, CDR3 protein, CDR3 DNA. The D gene is left open where the match is weak. Expanded clones get a size class; other rows say once, few or many, or leave the size out.

v_call: TRBV5-5
clone_size: few
d_call: NA
j_call: TRBJ1-1
cdr3_aa: CASSIGSTEAFF
cdr3_nt: TGTGCCAGCAGCATCGGGAGTACTGAAGCTTTCTTT

v_call: TRBV6-2/TRBV6-3
clone_size: few
d_call: NA
j_call: TRBJ2-1
cdr3_aa: CASRIGGGTAFYNEQFF
cdr3_nt: TGTGCCAGCAGAATTGGGGGGGGGACAGCATTCTACAATGAGCAGTTCTTC

v_call: TRBV5-1
clone_size: many
d_call: TRBD1
j_call: TRBJ1-2
cdr3_aa: CASSPQTGNYGYTF
cdr3_nt: TGCGCCAGCAGCCCACAGACAGGGAATTATGGCTACACCTTC

v_call: TRBV12-3/TRBV12-4
clone_size: NA
d_call: TRBD2
j_call: TRBJ2-2
cdr3_aa: CASSSGTSSLDTGELFF
cdr3_nt: TGTGCCAGCAGTTCCGGGACTAGTTCATTGGACACCGGGGAGCTGTTTTTT

v_call: TRBV27
clone_size: few
d_call: TRBD1
j_call: TRBJ1-4
cdr3_aa: CASSFVRGDEKLFF
cdr3_nt: TGTGCCAGCAGTTTCGTCAGGGGGGATGAAAAACTGTTTTTT

v_call: TRBV6-5
clone_size: NA
d_call: TRBD1
j_call: TRBJ2-2
cdr3_aa: CASSYQTGTTGELFF
cdr3_nt: TGTGCCAGCAGTTACCAGACAGGGACCACCGGGGAGCTGTTTTTT

v_call: TRBV28
clone_size: NA
d_call: NA
j_call: TRBJ1-6
cdr3_aa: CASIKSRSSPLHF
cdr3_nt: TGTGCCAGCATTAAGAGCCGGAGTTCACCCCTCCACTTT

v_call: TRBV24-1
clone_size: NA
d_call: TRBD2
j_call: TRBJ2-1
cdr3_aa: CATSDSGTGTSGSRLNEQFF
cdr3_nt: TGTGCCACCAGTGATTCCGGGACAGGGACTAGCGGGTCTCGGCTAAATGAGCAGTTCTTC

v_call: TRBV27
clone_size: NA
d_call: NA
j_call: TRBJ2-1
cdr3_aa: CASSLWRGNFPSEQFF
cdr3_nt: TGTGCCAGCAGTTTATGGAGAGGAAACTTTCCAAGTGAGCAGTTCTTC

v_call: TRBV20-1
clone_size: few
d_call: NA
j_call: TRBJ2-1
cdr3_aa: CSATRPRTSYNEQFF
cdr3_nt: TGCAGTGCTACTCGTCCTAGGACCTCCTACAATGAGCAGTTCTTC

v_call: TRBV12-3/TRBV12-4
clone_size: few
d_call: TRBD1
j_call: TRBJ2-1
cdr3_aa: CASSGQVYNEQFF
cdr3_nt: TGTGCCAGCAGTGGACAGGTTTACAATGAGCAGTTCTTC

v_call: TRBV5-1
clone_size: few
d_call: NA
j_call: TRBJ1-1
cdr3_aa: CASSPEPRGTEAFF
cdr3_nt: TGCGCCAGCAGCCCCGAACCCAGGGGCACTGAAGCTTTCTTT

v_call: TRBV4-2
clone_size: few
d_call: NA
j_call: TRBJ2-5
cdr3_aa: CASSRERRGKETQYF
cdr3_nt: TGTGCCAGCAGCCGAGAGAGGAGGGGGAAAGAGACCCAGTACTTC

v_call: TRBV7-2
clone_size: few
d_call: NA
j_call: TRBJ2-5
cdr3_aa: CASSLGVGTQYF
cdr3_nt: TGTGCCAGCAGCTTAGGAGTCGGGACCCAGTACTTC

v_call: TRBV5-1
clone_size: NA
d_call: TRBD2
j_call: TRBJ2-3
cdr3_aa: CASSTRSSGDSTDTQYF
cdr3_nt: TGCGCCAGCTCCACTAGGTCTAGCGGAGATAGCACAGATACGCAGTATTTT

v_call: TRBV5-1
clone_size: NA
d_call: NA
j_call: TRBJ2-1
cdr3_aa: CASSLVVGGVEQFF
cdr3_nt: TGCGCCAGCAGCTTGGTGGTGGGGGGCGTTGAGCAGTTCTTC

v_call: TRBV7-8
clone_size: few
d_call: NA
j_call: TRBJ2-1
cdr3_aa: CASSLESGRVEQFF
cdr3_nt: TGTGCCAGCAGCTTGGAATCGGGGCGCGTTGAGCAGTTCTTC

v_call: TRBV4-1
clone_size: few
d_call: TRBD1
j_call: TRBJ2-5
cdr3_aa: CASSQLGTGEETQYF
cdr3_nt: TGCGCCAGCAGCCAACTGGGGACAGGAGAGGAGACCCAGTACTTC

v_call: TRBV20-1
clone_size: NA
d_call: NA
j_call: TRBJ1-2
cdr3_aa: CSEAGYGYTF
cdr3_nt: TGCAGTGAGGCAGGCTATGGCTACACCTTC

v_call: TRBV7-2
clone_size: many
d_call: NA
j_call: TRBJ2-7
cdr3_aa: CASTARVGGYEQYF
cdr3_nt: TGTGCCAGCACGGCGAGGGTAGGAGGATACGAGCAGTACTTC

v_call: TRBV5-6
clone_size: NA
d_call: TRBD2
j_call: TRBJ2-3
cdr3_aa: CASSSTSGGGQGDTQYF
cdr3_nt: TGTGCCAGCAGCTCGACTAGCGGGGGGGGTCAGGGAGATACGCAGTATTTT

v_call: TRBV4-2
clone_size: NA
d_call: TRBD2
j_call: TRBJ2-1
cdr3_aa: CASSPQSLAGGIYNEQFF
cdr3_nt: TGTGCCAGCAGCCCACAGTCTTTAGCGGGGGGCATCTACAATGAGCAGTTCTTC

v_call: TRBV6-1
clone_size: few
d_call: NA
j_call: TRBJ2-1
cdr3_aa: CASKGGRGEYNEQFF
cdr3_nt: TGTGCCAGCAAGGGGGGTAGGGGTGAGTACAATGAGCAGTTCTTC